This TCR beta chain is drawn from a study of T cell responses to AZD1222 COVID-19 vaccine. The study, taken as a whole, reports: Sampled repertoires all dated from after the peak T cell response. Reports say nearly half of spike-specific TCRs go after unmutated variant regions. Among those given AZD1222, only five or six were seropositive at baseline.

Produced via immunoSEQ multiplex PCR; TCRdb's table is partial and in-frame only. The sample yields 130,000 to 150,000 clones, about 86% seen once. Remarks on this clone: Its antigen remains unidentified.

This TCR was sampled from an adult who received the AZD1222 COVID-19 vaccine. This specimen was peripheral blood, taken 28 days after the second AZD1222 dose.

Here the CDR3 DNA reads TGTGCCAGCAGTATAAGGGACAGGGGGCAAAAGAACACTGAAGCTTTCTTT. It specifies CASSIRDRGQKNTEAFF. This chain uses TRBV28 with TRBJ1-1, with 12 bases lining up with TRBD1. Trimming at V came to 5 bases and at J to 1 base, leaving 8 bases not matched to a gene. The germline gives CDR1 MDHEN, CDR2 SYDVKM. The CDR3 spans 17 residues.